The rows below give T cell receptor beta chains drawn from one sample of a study of T-cell reconstitution after alpha-beta-depleted transplantation in children. TCRdb called the PCR reads again in MiXCR, with one record for every CDR3 protein. The data show around 440,000 distinct CDR3 sequences, with around 15% seen just once and less than 30% held by the top ten. The sequences come from PBMCs, mostly from graft donor cells, collected 360 days after TCRalphabeta/CD19-depleted stem cell transplant. Source of these receptors: a boy under two years old who had a stem cell transplant for Wiskott-Aldrich syndrome, so the T cells may come from the graft donor. Each CDR3 is given with its conserved first and last residue. A D gene is named only where the DNA matches it firmly. Part of the rows lack a size; the others show once, few, many or a class for expanded clones.

D gene: NA
J gene: TRBJ2-2
V gene: TRBV3-1
clone size: NA
CDR3 protein: CASGQGKTGELFF
CDR3 DNA: TGTGCCAGCGGGCAGGGAAAAACCGGGGAGCTGTTTTTT

D gene: NA
J gene: TRBJ2-7
V gene: TRBV25-1
clone size: few
CDR3 protein: CASSELGQAYEQYF
CDR3 DNA: TGTGCCAGCAGTGAATTGGGTCAGGCCTACGAGCAGTACTTC

D gene: NA
J gene: TRBJ2-1
V gene: TRBV5-1
clone size: many
CDR3 protein: CASSYQSGYNEQFF
CDR3 DNA: TGCGCCAGCAGCTATCAGAGCGGCTACAATGAGCAGTTCTTC

D gene: NA
J gene: TRBJ1-2
V gene: TRBV12-3/TRBV12-4
clone size: few
CDR3 protein: CASRDSGYGYTF
CDR3 DNA: TGTGCCAGCAGGGACAGTGGCTATGGCTACACCTTC

D gene: TRBD1
J gene: TRBJ2-7
V gene: TRBV6-1
clone size: NA
CDR3 protein: CASSKGQRNYEQYF
CDR3 DNA: TGTGCCAGCAGTAAGGGACAGCGGAACTACGAGCAGTACTTC

D gene: NA
J gene: TRBJ2-5
V gene: TRBV15
clone size: few
CDR3 protein: CATSRELGEQETQYF
CDR3 DNA: TGTGCCACCAGCAGAGAACTAGGAGAACAAGAGACCCAGTACTTC

D gene: NA
J gene: TRBJ1-2
V gene: TRBV27
clone size: few
CDR3 protein: CASRASYGYTF
CDR3 DNA: TGTGCCAGCAGGGCCTCCTATGGCTACACCTTC

D gene: NA
J gene: TRBJ1-2
V gene: TRBV7-2
clone size: few
CDR3 protein: CASSVNRNVNYGYTF
CDR3 DNA: TGTGCCAGCAGCGTAAACAGGAATGTTAACTATGGCTACACCTTC

D gene: NA
J gene: TRBJ2-7
V gene: TRBV7-8
clone size: few
CDR3 protein: CASSLVSYGEQYF
CDR3 DNA: TGTGCCAGCAGCTTAGTATCCTATGGCGAGCAGTACTTC

D gene: TRBD1
J gene: TRBJ1-2
V gene: TRBV13
clone size: NA
CDR3 protein: CASSISHRGSYGYTF
CDR3 DNA: TGTGCCAGCAGCATTTCCCACAGGGGCTCCTATGGCTACACCTTC

D gene: TRBD2
J gene: TRBJ2-2
V gene: TRBV15
clone size: NA
CDR3 protein: CATSRVWTSGNTGELFF
CDR3 DNA: TGTGCCACCAGCAGAGTTTGGACTAGCGGGAACACCGGGGAGCTGTTTTTT

D gene: TRBD1
J gene: TRBJ2-1
V gene: TRBV4-1
clone size: NA
CDR3 protein: CASSQGQGAGEQFF
CDR3 DNA: TGCGCCAGCAGCCAGGGACAGGGGGCAGGTGAGCAGTTCTTC

D gene: TRBD2
J gene: TRBJ2-7
V gene: TRBV4-2
clone size: NA
CDR3 protein: CASSQDGGLARWQYF
CDR3 DNA: TGTGCCAGCAGCCAAGATGGAGGACTAGCCAGATGGCAGTACTTC

D gene: NA
J gene: TRBJ1-2
V gene: TRBV29-1
clone size: NA
CDR3 protein: CSFRRVLSRGYTF
CDR3 DNA: TGCAGCTTCCGTCGAGTCCTAAGCAGGGGCTACACCTTC

D gene: TRBD1
J gene: TRBJ1-5
V gene: TRBV4-1
clone size: NA
CDR3 protein: CASRGTGVNQPQHF
CDR3 DNA: TGCGCCAGCAGAGGGACAGGGGTCAATCAGCCCCAGCATTTT

D gene: TRBD2
J gene: TRBJ2-3
V gene: TRBV27
clone size: many
CDR3 protein: CASSPGTSGGWFDTDTQYF
CDR3 DNA: TGTGCCAGCAGCCCCGGGACTAGCGGGGGGTGGTTTGACACAGATACGCAGTATTTT

D gene: NA
J gene: TRBJ1-3
V gene: TRBV15
clone size: NA
CDR3 protein: CATSRDVGAGNTIYF
CDR3 DNA: TGTGCCACCAGCAGAGATGTGGGAGCTGGAAACACCATATATTTT

D gene: NA
J gene: TRBJ2-5
V gene: TRBV20-1
clone size: few
CDR3 protein: CSARTQTETQYF
CDR3 DNA: TGCAGTGCAAGGACCCAAACAGAGACCCAGTACTTC

D gene: NA
J gene: TRBJ1-2
V gene: TRBV11-2
clone size: few
CDR3 protein: CASSLTQGLLGGYTF
CDR3 DNA: TGTGCCAGCAGCTTAACCCAAGGACTGTTGGGAGGCTACACCTTC

D gene: NA
J gene: TRBJ2-1
V gene: TRBV9
clone size: few
CDR3 protein: CASSVAPGGGNNEQFF
CDR3 DNA: TGTGCCAGCAGCGTAGCGCCCGGTGGCGGGAACAATGAGCAGTTCTTC

D gene: NA
J gene: TRBJ1-5
V gene: TRBV27
clone size: many
CDR3 protein: CASSPQGFNQPQHF
CDR3 DNA: TGTGCCAGCAGTCCCCAGGGTTTCAATCAGCCCCAGCATTTT

D gene: TRBD2
J gene: TRBJ2-1
V gene: TRBV20-1
clone size: NA
CDR3 protein: CSALAGGLLTYNEQFF
CDR3 DNA: TGCAGTGCCCTCGCGGGGGGACTGCTTACCTACAATGAGCAGTTCTTC

D gene: NA
J gene: TRBJ2-4
V gene: TRBV12-3/TRBV12-4
clone size: NA
CDR3 protein: CASSLSHSIQYF
CDR3 DNA: TGTGCCAGCAGCCTCAGTCACAGCATTCAGTACTTC

D gene: TRBD1
J gene: TRBJ2-2
V gene: TRBV5-1
clone size: NA
CDR3 protein: CASSPGQVTAGELFF
CDR3 DNA: TGCGCCAGCAGCCCGGGACAGGTGACAGCGGGGGAGCTGTTTTTT

D gene: TRBD2
J gene: TRBJ2-1
V gene: TRBV5-1
clone size: NA
CDR3 protein: CASSPSGIYNEQFF
CDR3 DNA: TGCGCCAGCAGCCCTAGCGGGATTTACAATGAGCAGTTCTTC

D gene: NA
J gene: TRBJ2-1
V gene: TRBV29-1
clone size: NA
CDR3 protein: CSVAKVYNEQFF
CDR3 DNA: TGCAGCGTTGCCAAGGTCTACAATGAGCAGTTCTTC

D gene: NA
J gene: TRBJ1-1
V gene: TRBV12-3/TRBV12-4
clone size: many
CDR3 protein: CASSFVGAEAFF
CDR3 DNA: TGTGCCAGCAGTTTTGTGGGGGCTGAAGCTTTCTTT

D gene: TRBD1
J gene: TRBJ2-7
V gene: TRBV27
clone size: NA
CDR3 protein: CASSSLGQGYYEQYF
CDR3 DNA: TGTGCCAGCAGTTCACTAGGACAGGGCTACTACGAGCAGTACTTC

D gene: TRBD1
J gene: TRBJ2-7
V gene: TRBV5-1
clone size: NA
CDR3 protein: CASSLEGTGNLGQYF
CDR3 DNA: TGCGCCAGCAGCTTGGAAGGGACAGGGAACCTGGGGCAGTACTTC

D gene: TRBD2
J gene: TRBJ2-3
V gene: TRBV3-1
clone size: many
CDR3 protein: CASSLAGATDTQYF
CDR3 DNA: TGTGCCAGCAGTCTAGCGGGGGCCACAGATACGCAGTATTTT